Below are 29 T cell receptor beta chains sequenced from a single sample in a study of patients and donors after allogeneic stem cell transplantation (dated by TCRdb to the early 2020s). Receptors were amplified or captured by RT-PCR. The reads were generated on a NextSeq 550. TCRdb passed the public sequencing reads through fastp at Q25 and MiXCR, retaining productive beta sequences. Entries are consolidated by CDR3 protein sequence, retaining the most common genes and DNA. The sample profile shows around 150,000 distinct CDR3 sequences; approximately 30% of them were found once. About 3% of the sample goes to the ten largest clones. Sequenced material: blood, either unsorted or a sorted T cell fraction (not recorded which). The source of these receptors is a human donor who was either an allogeneic HSCT recipient or a stem cell or donor lymphocyte infusion donor (not recorded which). It is not recorded whose cells these are; they may come from a transplant donor.

This clonotype was seen a handful of times. V is TRBV12-3 or TRBV12-4 and J is TRBJ1-3; the D is unclear. The CDR3 covers 13 residues. Trimming removed 6 bases from V and 4 bases from J, with 10 bases in between. In nucleotides, the CDR3 is TGTGCCAGCAGCCCTGAAGAGGGAAACACCATATATTTT. Its protein is CASSPEEGNTIYF.

This chain links TRBV29-1 with TRBJ2-7; D remains ambiguous. Looked up from germline, CDR1 is SQVTM and CDR2 is ANQGSEA. Trimming removed 1 base at V and 4 bases at J, with 14 bases between. The CDR3 covers 14 residues. CDR3: CSVEAPGSRYEQYF. CDR3 in DNA: TGCAGCGTTGAAGCCCCCGGGTCTAGGTACGAGCAGTACTTC.

The V and J genes are TRBV28 and TRBJ2-3; 7 bases match TRBD1. The CDR3 consists of 14 residues. Germline V gives CDR1 MDHEN, CDR2 SYDVKM. Germline trimming cut 6 bases from V and 2 bases from J; bases unmatched to any gene: 5. The DNA of the CDR3 is TGTGCCAGCAGGACGACAGGGACCACAGATACGCAGTATTTT. Protein: CASRTTGTTDTQYF.

The gene calls are TRBV4-3 and TRBJ1-3; D gene unclear. V shed 4 bases and J shed 0 bases, with 7 bases lying between them. Germline values: CDR1 LGHNA, CDR2 YSLEER. The CDR3 has 14 residues. The CDR3 region has the DNA TGCGCCAGCAGCCTGTTTAGCTCTGGAAACACCATATATTTT. This gives the protein CASSLFSSGNTIYF.

The DNA for the CDR3 is TGTGCCATCCGAAGGCAGGGGGCACCCTACGAGCAGTACTTC. Translating it yields CAIRRQGAPYEQYF. The chain has TRBV10-3 and TRBJ2-7; 8 bases align to TRBD1. The germline CDR1 and CDR2 sequences are ENHRY and SYGVKD. CDR3 length: 14 residues. V lost 8 bases, J lost 2 bases, and 8 bases stayed unmatched.

This clonotype was counted only a few times. The rearrangement uses TRBV27 and TRBJ2-4; D uncertain. Germline values: CDR1 MNHEY, CDR2 SMNVEV (reference sequence). The V end was cut by 5 bases, the J end by 7 bases, with 15 bases between. The CDR3 covers 14 residues. The CDR3 nucleotides read TGTGCCAGCAGTCCTTTGGCCCTGCGGAACATTCAGTACTTC. Translation: CASSPLALRNIQYF.

The chain employs TRBV18 and TRBJ1-1; 10 bases map to TRBD1. CDR3 length equals 14 residues. V trimming: 6 bases; J trimming: 1 base; junction bases outside the gene matches: 2. Germline assignment: CDR1 KGHSH and CDR2 LQKENI. In DNA form, the CDR3 reads TGTGCCAGCTCGCGGACAGGGGGGAACACTGAAGCTTTCTTT. Protein product: CASSRTGGNTEAFF.

The chain carries TRBV5-1 and TRBJ2-5, with D possibly matching TRBD2 (6 bases). Germline lookup yields CDR1 SGHRS and CDR2 YFSETQ. With 1 base removed from V and 3 bases from J, the gap between germline ends came to 16 bases. The CDR3 consists of 16 residues. DNA of the CDR3: TGCGCCAGCAGCTTGACGGGACGGGGGACGGAAGAGACCCAGTACTTC. This encodes CASSLTGRGTEETQYF.

This clonotype occurred many times. The chain combines TRBV28 with TRBJ1-5; D ambiguous. The V end lost 7 bases, the J end lost 3 bases, and 7 bases lay between the germline ends. CDR3 length equals 12 residues. Germline CDR1 is MDHEN and CDR2 is SYDVKM. CDR3 sequence: CASTGFNQPQHF. CDR3 DNA sequence: TGTGCCAGCACTGGGTTCAATCAGCCCCAGCATTTT.

CDR3 in DNA: TGTGCCAGCTCGCCTGACTACAATGAGCAGTTCTTC. Its translation is CASSPDYNEQFF. The chain couples TRBV6-1 to TRBJ2-1; D remains unclear. There are 12 residues in the CDR3. Trimming shortened V by 8 bases and J by 3 bases, and 8 bases separated the two germline ends. Germline V CDR1 and CDR2: MNHNS, SASEGT.

The rearrangement links TRBV28 to TRBJ2-7, with 10 bases lining up with TRBD2. The length of the CDR3 is 15 residues. Germline V gene data show CDR1 as MDHEN and CDR2 as SYDVKM. V trimming: 6 bases; J trimming: 2 bases; junction bases outside the gene matches: 7. The CDR3 DNA follows: TGTGCCAGCAGCCAATGGACTAGCGGTCCCTACGAGCAGTACTTC. This gives the protein CASSQWTSGPYEQYF. Full variable domain (outside the CDR3, taken from reference TRBV28 and TRBJ2-7): DVKVTQSSRYLVKRTGEKVFLECVQDMDHENMFWYRQDPGLGLRLIYFSYDVKMKEKGDIPEGYSVSREKKERFSLILESASTNQTSMYLCASSQWTSGPYEQYFGPGTRLTVT.

This sequence joins TRBV5-1 and TRBJ2-3; 9 bases are a match to TRBD2. Looked up from germline, CDR1 is SGHRS and CDR2 is YFSETQ. J gave up 4 bases and V 4 bases, and 10 bases lay outside the gene matches. The CDR3 contains 16 residues. CDR3 sequence: CASSLLAGSVSDTQYF. The CDR3 nucleotides read TGCGCCAGCAGCCTTCTAGCGGGAAGTGTCTCAGATACGCAGTATTTT.

This clonotype was counted a few times. The chain recombines TRBV27 with TRBJ1-4, with D perhaps TRBD1 (5 bases). The CDR3 is 17 residues long. Trimming removed 5 bases from V and 4 bases from J, with 20 bases in between. Germline V lookup: CDR1 MNHEY, CDR2 SMNVEV (reference sequence). Here the CDR3 DNA reads TGTGCCAGCAGTCAAACCTTTACAGGAATCGGTAATGAAAAACTGTTTTTT. Translated: CASSQTFTGIGNEKLFF.

Here the CDR3 reads CASSQGGGTLEETQYF. In nucleotides, the CDR3 is TGTGCCAGCAGCCAAGGGGGGGGGACACTTGAAGAGACCCAGTACTTC. J is TRBJ2-5 and V is TRBV3-1, with TRBD2 as a possible D gene (7 bases). Germline CDR1 is LGHDT and CDR2 is YNNKEL (reference sequence). V shed 1 base and J shed 3 bases, with 15 bases lying between them. This CDR3 contains 16 residues.

This clonotype was detected many times. The gene calls are TRBV9 and TRBJ1-1, with D possibly TRBD1 on 6 matching bases. This CDR3 comprises 17 residues. Per germline, CDR1 SGDLS and CDR2 YYNGEE. V lost 0 bases and J lost 2, with 17 bases in between. DNA of the CDR3: TGTGCCAGCAGCGTAGTCCCCTCGGGGGGCGGTAACACTGAAGCTTTCTTT. It yields the protein CASSVVPSGGGNTEAFF.

This clonotype has a handful of counts. The chain employs TRBV28 and TRBJ1-1, with a tentative D call TRBD1 (6 bases). The CDR3 sequence is 13 residues long. V was pared by 4 bases and J by 5 bases, with 11 bases between. CDR1 is MDHEN and CDR2 is SYDVKM in the germline V gene. The CDR3 DNA follows: TGTGCCAGCAGTTCCCCGGGGGCGACTGAAGCTTTCTTT. It yields the protein CASSSPGATEAFF. Variable domain in full (rest from reference TRBV28 and TRBJ1-1): DVKVTQSSRYLVKRTGEKVFLECVQDMDHENMFWYRQDPGLGLRLIYFSYDVKMKEKGDIPEGYSVSREKKERFSLILESASTNQTSMYLCASSSPGATEAFFGQGTRLTVV.

The rearrangement uses TRBV4-1 and TRBJ1-5; perhaps TRBD1 as D (6 bases). The CDR3 spans 15 residues. Trimming took off 2 bases at V and 6 bases at J, with 14 bases between the two ends. Germline V gene data show CDR1 as MGHRA and CDR2 as YSYEKL. This CDR3 is CASSQPGGGPQPQHF. The CDR3 DNA sequence: TGCGCCAGCAGCCAACCCGGGGGGGGCCCTCAGCCCCAGCATTTT.

V usage is TRBV7-6 and J usage is TRBJ1-1, with no clear D. This CDR3 region has 14 residues. Germline values: CDR1 SGHVS, CDR2 FNYEAQ. Trimming stripped 1 base from V and 4 bases from J, with 10 bases between. The CDR3 loop is CASSLGEGGTEAFF. Written as DNA, the CDR3 is TGTGCCAGCAGCTTAGGGGAAGGAGGCACTGAAGCTTTCTTT.

In nucleotides, the CDR3 is TGTGCCAGCCTCGGGGCCGCTAACTATGGCTACACCTTC. Translating gives CASLGAANYGYTF. V and J are TRBV6-2 or TRBV6-3 and TRBJ1-2, with D possibly TRBD1 on 5 matching bases. Germline assignment: CDR1 MNHEY and CDR2 SVGEGT. V was shortened by 8 bases and J by 0 bases, with 10 bases between the two germline ends. This CDR3 spans 13 amino acids.

The chain couples TRBV20-1 to TRBJ1-4, with 7 bases lining up with TRBD1. Germline CDR1 DFQATT, CDR2 SNEGSKA (reference sequence). The V gene end was trimmed by 3 bases and the J gene end by 5 bases; junction bases not matched to a gene: 6. This CDR3 is 14 amino acids long. For the CDR3, the DNA is TGCAGTGCTAGCCTGACAGGGAGGAATGAAAAACTGTTTTTT. This sequence encodes CSASLTGRNEKLFF.

This clonotype was counted a few times. The chain links TRBV7-9 to TRBJ1-1, with D possibly TRBD1 on 5 matching bases. The V end was cut by 7 bases, the J end by 4 bases, with 19 bases between. The CDR3 has 15 amino acids. Germline CDR1 reads SEHNR; CDR2 reads FQNEAQ (reference sequence). CDR3 DNA sequence: TGTGCCAGCACTCCCTTTAGTCCCAGGGCCACTGAAGCTTTCTTT. This translates into CASTPFSPRATEAFF.

This clonotype occurred a few times. The chain links TRBV20-1 to TRBJ1-5, with D maybe TRBD1 (5 bases). V was trimmed by 5 bases and J by 9 bases, leaving 23 bases between them. The germline V gene encodes CDR1 DFQATT and CDR2 SNEGSKA (reference sequence). The CDR3 is 15 amino acids. CDR3 sequence: CSAVGVLVERGPQHF. Here the CDR3 DNA reads TGCAGTGCTGTAGGGGTCCTGGTTGAGAGGGGGCCCCAGCATTTT.

The table lists this clonotype with a few counts. The rearrangement joins TRBV10-2 to TRBJ2-1; 11 bases agree with TRBD2. V shed 8 bases, J shed 5 bases, and the junction held 2 bases outside the gene matches. The CDR3 loop spans 13 amino acids. Germline CDR1 is WSHSY and CDR2 is SAAADI. The CDR3 DNA reads as TGCGCCAGCTTGGGACTAGCGGACAATGAGCAGTTCTTC. Protein sequence: CASLGLADNEQFF.

For the CDR3, the DNA is TGTGCCAGCAGCCCTTGGACAGATTACAATGAGCAGTTCTTC. Residues: CASSPWTDYNEQFF. The chain carries TRBV7-2 and TRBJ2-1; a possible D gene is TRBD1 (6 bases). V lost 5 bases to trimming and J lost 4 bases, with 12 bases between them. The CDR3 has 14 amino acids. Germline loops: CDR1 SGHTA, CDR2 FQGNSA.

The sample holds a few counts of this clonotype. The chain recombines TRBV4-3 with TRBJ2-7, with D possibly TRBD2 on 5 matching bases. Germline V gene data show CDR1 as LGHNA and CDR2 as YSLEER. The CDR3 contains 13 residues. V lost 3 bases, J lost 6 bases, and 12 bases lay in between. DNA of the CDR3: TGCGCCAGCAGCCAGGGAGCATGGTCCGAGCAGTACTTC. It encodes CASSQGAWSEQYF.

This clonotype has a handful of counts. This sequence joins TRBV15 and TRBJ1-2, with D possibly TRBD1 on 6 matching bases. Trimming shortened V by 2 bases and J by 1 base, and 11 bases separated the two germline ends. The V gene's germline CDR1 is LNHNV and CDR2 YYDKDF (reference sequence). This CDR3 has 15 residues. CDR3 sequence: CATSRKTGFNYGYTF. In DNA form, the CDR3 reads TGTGCCACCAGCAGAAAGACAGGCTTTAACTATGGCTACACCTTC.

This clonotype was observed a handful of times. The genes are TRBV7-9 and TRBJ2-1; TRBD2 matches 11 bases. CDR1 and CDR2 from the germline V gene are SEHNR and FQNEAQ (reference sequence). Germline trimming cut 4 bases from V and 2 bases from J; bases unmatched to any gene: 7. CDR3 length: 17 amino acids. The DNA for the CDR3 is TGTGCCAGCAGCTATGCCGGGACTAGCGGCACCTACAATGAGCAGTTCTTC. This sequence encodes CASSYAGTSGTYNEQFF.

This chain joins TRBV5-1 and TRBJ2-3, with unresolved D. Deletions cut 6 bases from V and 2 bases from J, with 22 bases between. Germline assignment: CDR1 SGHRS and CDR2 YFSETQ. The CDR3 spans 17 residues. In DNA, the CDR3 is TGCGCCAGCACGGAATCGACCCCGACCCGTCCCACAGATACGCAGTATTTT. It is translated as CASTESTPTRPTDTQYF. The whole variable domain, remainder taken from reference TRBV5-1 and TRBJ2-3, is KAGVTQTPRYLIKTRGQQVTLSCSPISGHRSVSWYQQTPGQGLQFLFEYFSETQRNKGNFPGRFSGRQFSNSRSEMNVSTLELGDSALYLCASTESTPTRPTDTQYFGPGTRLTVL.

CDR3 residues: CASSQPGPPGKLFF. The CDR3 coding sequence is TGCGCCAGCAGCCAACCCGGGCCCCCCGGAAAACTGTTTTTT. This chain links TRBV4-3 with TRBJ1-4; D not certain. Trimming left V 2 bases short and J 10 bases short, with 14 bases between. The CDR3 totals 14 residues. Germline CDR1 reads LGHNA; CDR2 reads YSLEER.